What follows are 5 T cell receptor beta chains derived from one specimen sequenced in a study of vaccination and CD4 T cells after COVID-19. Oncomine TCR Beta short-read sequencing was applied to DNA from cultured CD4+ T cells. MiXCR, run by TCRdb on the PCR reads, gives a single entry per CDR3 protein. Counted here are tens of thousands of distinct CDR3 sequences, around 28% occurring once; the ten biggest clones make up about 7.1%. Time point specified: late sampling 161 to 241 days after vaccination in a few convalescent patients. The treatment: roughly 11-day PBMC culture with coronavirus spike peptide pools or control peptides (ViraFEST assay). These receptors' targets are unknown. The source was CD4+ T cells from blood, cultured in vitro, collected about 7 months after SARS-CoV-2 vaccination. Every receptor here comes from a human donor who had recovered from COVID-19.

The chain is built from TRBV6-1 and TRBJ2-7; 9 bases align to TRBD2. V lost 10 bases to trimming and J lost 3 bases; unmatched junction nucleotides: 4. Germline assignment: CDR1 MNHNS and CDR2 SASEGT. CDR3 length: 12 amino acids. The CDR3, as DNA: TGTGCCATCGCTAGCGGGAACTACGAGCAGTACTTC. Its translation is CAIASGNYEQYF.

The rearrangement links TRBV7-9 to TRBJ2-7, with TRBD1 matching 10 bases. J was trimmed by 6 bases and V by 5 bases; bases with no gene match: 4. Germline V CDR1 and CDR2: SEHNR, FQNEAQ (reference sequence). The CDR3 is 13 residues long. CDR3 amino acids: CASSRGQGGEQYF. The DNA for the CDR3 is TGTGCCAGCAGCCGCGGACAGGGGGGCGAGCAGTACTTC.

Only a few counts were recorded for this clonotype. The chain combines TRBV6-1 with TRBJ2-1, with D unresolved. This CDR3 has 13 residues. The germline CDR1 and CDR2 sequences are MNHNS and SASEGT. Trimming cost V 5 bases and J 6 bases, with 11 bases left between them. This chain's CDR3 is CASSLDFPNEQFF. The DNA for the CDR3 is TGTGCCAGCAGTCTCGACTTTCCCAATGAGCAGTTCTTC.

This clonotype is medium-sized within its sample. The genes are TRBV28 and TRBJ1-5; D remains ambiguous. Trimming shortened V by 3 bases and J by 0 bases, and 6 bases separated the two germline ends. The CDR3 is 14 amino acids. Germline lookup yields CDR1 MDHEN and CDR2 SYDVKM. DNA of the CDR3: TGTGCCAGCAGTTTGCGGGGTAGCAATCAGCCCCAGCATTTT. It translates to CASSLRGSNQPQHF.

V usage is TRBV4-1 and J usage is TRBJ2-7; 10 bases line up with TRBD2. The germline V gene has CDR1 MGHRA and CDR2 YSYEKL. V shed 1 base, J shed 5 bases, and the junction held 5 bases outside the gene matches. CDR3 size: 15 residues. CDR3 coding DNA: TGCGCCAGCAGCCAAGTCCTAGCGGGAGTGAACGAGCAGTACTTC. It specifies CASSQVLAGVNEQYF.